The TCR beta chain under discussion was sequenced for a study of cytomegalovirus exposure and HLA in healthy donors. Of note for this clone: Its matching antigen is unknown.

Regarding the study as a whole: The investigators catalogued 180 or so TCR beta chains as cytomegalovirus-associated.

The CDR3 covers 13 residues. Trimming cost V 3 bases and J 7 bases, with 13 bases left between them. Germline-derived CDR1 and CDR2 are GTSNPN and SVGIG (reference sequence). Profiling relied on immunoSEQ multiplex PCR, and the TCRdb table lists in-frame clones only, not all of them. Counted here are some 170,000 clones, about 89% occurring once; the ten biggest clones make up about 2.5%. Sequenced material: PBMCs. The TCR originated in a man aged 18 to 30 in good health and CMV-seropositive. The genes are TRBV30 and TRBJ1-5, with D tentatively TRBD1 (6 bases). The CDR3 is CAWSRQDEQPQHF. The CDR3 region has the DNA TGTGCCTGGAGCAGACAGGATGAACAGCCCCAGCATTTT.